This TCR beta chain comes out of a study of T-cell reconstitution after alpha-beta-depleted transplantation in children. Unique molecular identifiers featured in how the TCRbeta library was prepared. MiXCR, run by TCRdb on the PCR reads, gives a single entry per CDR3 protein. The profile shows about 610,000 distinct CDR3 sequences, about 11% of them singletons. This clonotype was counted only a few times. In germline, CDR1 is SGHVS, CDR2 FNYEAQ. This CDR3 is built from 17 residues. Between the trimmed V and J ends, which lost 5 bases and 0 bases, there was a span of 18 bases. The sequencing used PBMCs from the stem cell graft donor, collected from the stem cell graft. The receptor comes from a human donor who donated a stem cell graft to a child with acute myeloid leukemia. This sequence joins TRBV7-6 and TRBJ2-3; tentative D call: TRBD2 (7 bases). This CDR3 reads CASSRLVGGASTDTQYF. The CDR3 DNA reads TGTGCCAGCAGCCGACTGGTGGGGGGGGCTAGCACAGATACGCAGTATTTT.